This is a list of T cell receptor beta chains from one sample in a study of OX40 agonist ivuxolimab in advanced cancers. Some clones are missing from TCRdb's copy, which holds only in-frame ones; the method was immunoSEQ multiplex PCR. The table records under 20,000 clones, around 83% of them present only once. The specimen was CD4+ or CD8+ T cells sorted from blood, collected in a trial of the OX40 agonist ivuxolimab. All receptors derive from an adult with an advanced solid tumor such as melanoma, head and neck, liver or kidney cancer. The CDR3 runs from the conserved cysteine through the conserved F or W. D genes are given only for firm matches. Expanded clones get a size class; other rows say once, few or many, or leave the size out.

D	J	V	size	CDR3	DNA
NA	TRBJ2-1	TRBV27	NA	CASSPLIPNEQFF	TGTGCCAGCAGTCCCCTTATCCCAAATGAGCAGTTCTTC
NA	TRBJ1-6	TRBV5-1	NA	CASSLGDTDSPLHF	TGCGCCAGCAGCTTGGGGGATACCGATTCACCCCTCCACTTT
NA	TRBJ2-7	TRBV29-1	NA	CSGPRDTNSYEQYF	TGCAGCGGTCCCCGGGACACCAACTCCTACGAGCAGTACTTC
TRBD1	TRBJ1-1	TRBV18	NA	CASSPDRGTEAFF	TGTGCCAGCTCCCCGGACAGGGGAACTGAAGCTTTCTTT
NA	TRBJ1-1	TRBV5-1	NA	CASSPQPSSNTEAFF	TGCGCCAGCAGCCCCCAGCCTAGCTCGAACACTGAAGCTTTCTTT
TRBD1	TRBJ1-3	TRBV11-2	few	CASSPRTGGSGNTIYF	TGTGCCAGCAGCCCGAGGACAGGGGGCTCTGGAAACACCATATATTTT
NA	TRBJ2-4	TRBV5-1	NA	CASSAGAVGNIQYF	TGCGCCAGCAGCGCCGGTGCTGTCGGAAACATTCAGTACTTC
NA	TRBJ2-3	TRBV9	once	CASSVDGTLSHTQYF	TGTGCCAGCAGCGTAGATGGGACCTTGTCACATACGCAGTATTTT
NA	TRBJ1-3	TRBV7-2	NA	CASSGDSGNTIYF	TGTGCCAGCAGTGGTGACTCTGGAAACACCATATATTTT
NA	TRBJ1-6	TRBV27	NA	CASSPIQGSNSPLHF	TGTGCCAGCAGTCCGATACAGGGATCGAATTCACCCCTCCACTTT
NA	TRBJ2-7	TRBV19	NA	CASSMGPFRYEQYF	TGTGCCAGTAGTATGGGTCCATTCCGTTACGAGCAGTACTTC
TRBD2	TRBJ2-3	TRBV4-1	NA	CASSQVTTAGGSIEDTQYF	TGCGCCAGCAGCCAAGTCACCACCGCGGGAGGGAGTATAGAAGATACGCAGTATTTT
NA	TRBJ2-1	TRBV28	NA	CASSFISQGGDEQFF	TGTGCCAGCAGTTTTATCTCCCAGGGGGGTGATGAGCAGTTCTTC
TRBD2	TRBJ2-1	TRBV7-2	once	CASSFSTGGARDEQFF	TGTGCCAGCAGCTTTTCGACGGGGGGGGCTAGGGATGAGCAGTTCTTC
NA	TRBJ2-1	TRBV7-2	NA	CASSLVTGANEQFF	TGTGCCAGCAGCTTAGTCACGGGAGCCAATGAGCAGTTCTTC
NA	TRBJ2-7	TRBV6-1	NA	CATFGLNEQYF	TGTGCCACCTTCGGACTGAACGAGCAGTACTTC
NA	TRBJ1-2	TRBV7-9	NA	CASSLRPGGYTF	TGTGCCAGCAGCTTAAGGCCGGGTGGCTACACCTTC
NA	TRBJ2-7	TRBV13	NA	CASSLYGRGHEQYF	TGTGCCAGCAGCTTATATGGAAGGGGTCACGAGCAGTACTTC
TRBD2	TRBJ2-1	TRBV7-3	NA	CASSYSGRAQFF	TGTGCCAGCAGCTATAGCGGGAGGGCCCAGTTCTTC
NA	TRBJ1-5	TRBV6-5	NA	CASSYGRAGNQPQHF	TGTGCCAGCAGTTACGGTAGGGCCGGCAATCAGCCCCAGCATTTT
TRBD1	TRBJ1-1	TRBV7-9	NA	CASSSRTGGLNTEAFF	TGTGCCAGCAGCTCGCGGACAGGGGGCTTGAACACTGAAGCTTTCTTT
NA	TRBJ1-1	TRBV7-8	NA	CASSLDTEAFF	TGTGCCAGCAGCTTAGATACTGAAGCTTTCTTT
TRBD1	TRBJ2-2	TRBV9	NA	CASSVDRGNTGELFF	TGTGCCAGCAGCGTCGACAGGGGAAACACCGGGGAGCTGTTTTTT
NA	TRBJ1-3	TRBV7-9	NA	CASSLGVLGSSGNTIYF	TGTGCCAGCAGCTTAGGCGTTTTGGGGAGCTCTGGAAACACCATATATTTT
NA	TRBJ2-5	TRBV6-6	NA	CASSYSVETQYF	TGTGCCAGCAGTTACTCCGTGGAGACCCAGTACTTC